These 19 T cell receptor beta chains share one sample of origin, sequenced in a study of cytomegalovirus exposure and HLA in healthy donors. Some clones are missing from TCRdb's copy, which holds only in-frame ones; the method was immunoSEQ multiplex PCR. The repertoire holds some 130,000 clones, with roughly four fifths as singletons. Sequencing used PBMCs. Receptors originate from a woman between 25 and 40 years old in good health and CMV-seronegative.

This chain links TRBV12-5 with TRBJ2-6; no definite D call. Between the trimmed V and J ends, which lost 0 bases and 0 bases, there was a span of 12 bases. The germline gives CDR1 LGHNT, CDR2 FRNRAP. CDR3 length: 18 residues. The CDR3 loop is CASGLVELTLSGANVLTF. In DNA form, the CDR3 reads TGTGCTAGTGGTTTGGTAGAACTTACCCTCTCTGGGGCCAACGTCCTGACTTTC.

The chain links TRBV6-5 to TRBJ2-7; TRBD1 agrees at 11 bases. Looked up from germline, CDR1 is MNHEY and CDR2 is SVGAGI. The V segment lost 3 bases and the J segment 3 bases; nucleotides outside the gene matches: 7. The CDR3 has 16 amino acids. CDR3 protein: CASSYDGTGGIYEQYF. For the CDR3, the DNA is TGTGCCAGCAGTTATGACGGGACAGGGGGAATCTACGAGCAGTACTTC.

This chain connects TRBV4-1 to TRBJ1-5, with TRBD1 identical over 7 bases. Germline V gene sequence: CDR1 MGHRA, CDR2 YSYEKL. The ends lost 0 bases at V and 3 bases at J; junction bases unmatched: 5. The CDR3 contains 16 residues. The CDR3 DNA follows: TGCGCCAGCAGCCAAGATGGGGGACAGACCAATCAGCCCCAGCATTTT. Its translation: CASSQDGGQTNQPQHF.

This rearrangement joins TRBV5-3 to TRBJ2-1, with TRBD2 identical over 12 bases. TRBV5-3 is known as an ORF, though its function is uncertain. V gave up 6 bases and J gave up 8 bases; unmatched junction bases: 6. This CDR3 is built from 14 residues. The CDR3 bases are TGTGCCAGAAAACTAGCGGGAGGATCGCATGAGCAGTTCTTC. Protein product: CARKLAGGSHEQFF.

This chain connects TRBV6-1 to TRBJ2-3, with TRBD1 matching over 9 bases. The junction had 8 bases not matched to a gene; V was cut back by 6 bases and J by 4 bases. CDR1 and CDR2 from the germline V gene are MNHNS and SASEGT. This CDR3 is 15 amino acids long. CDR3 coding DNA: TGTGCCAGCAGGGGACAGGGAGCCCCATCAGATACGCAGTATTTT. As protein: CASRGQGAPSDTQYF.

The genes are TRBV4-1 and TRBJ2-2; D perhaps matches TRBD1 (5 bases). This CDR3 has 12 amino acids. Germline V CDR1 and CDR2: MGHRA, YSYEKL. With 4 bases removed from V and 5 bases from J, the gap between germline ends came to 5 bases. CDR3 coding DNA: TGCGCCAGCAGCCCAGGGACCGGGGAGCTGTTTTTT. It codes for CASSPGTGELFF.

The table lists this clone with a count of one. The rearrangement uses TRBV6-1 and TRBJ1-5; TRBD1 aligns across 7 bases. Germline-derived CDR1 and CDR2 are MNHNS and SASEGT. V lost 0 bases to trimming and J lost 6 bases; unmatched junction nucleotides: 5. The CDR3 length is 15 residues. CDR3 nucleotide sequence: TGTGCCAGCAGTGAAGCTGTAACAGGGGTTCAGCCCCAGCATTTT. It translates to CASSEAVTGVQPQHF.

In its sample, this clone was seen once. The gene calls are TRBV18 and TRBJ2-7, with 10 bases aligning to TRBD2. This CDR3 is 15 amino acids long. J lost 6 bases, V lost 2 bases, and 7 bases had no gene match. Looked up from germline, CDR1 is KGHSH and CDR2 is LQKENI. For the CDR3, the DNA is TGTGCCAGCTCACCAGGCCTAGCGGGGGACACCGAGCAGTACTTC. It yields the protein CASSPGLAGDTEQYF.

V usage is TRBV4-1 and J usage is TRBJ1-2; tentatively, D is TRBD1 (5 bases). The V end was cut by 0 bases, the J end by 5 bases, with 13 bases between. The CDR3 covers 15 residues. Germline V gives CDR1 MGHRA, CDR2 YSYEKL. CDR3 nucleotides: TGCGCCAGCAGCCAAGATGATCGGGGGTGGTATGGCTACACCTTC. The encoded protein is CASSQDDRGWYGYTF.

The chain has TRBV7-9 and TRBJ1-2; 9 bases map to TRBD1. Germline-derived CDR1 and CDR2 are SEHNR and FQNEAQ (reference sequence). The junction had 10 bases not matched to a gene; V was cut back by 5 bases and J by 6 bases. This CDR3 contains 15 residues. CDR3 residues: CASSQITGGAHGYTF. DNA of the CDR3: TGTGCCAGCAGCCAAATAACAGGGGGCGCGCATGGCTACACCTTC.

The V gene is TRBV18, the J gene TRBJ1-5; the D gene is possibly TRBD1 (6 bases). The CDR3 runs 14 residues. Trimming left V 3 bases short and J 2 bases short, with 8 bases between. Germline V gene lookup returns CDR1 KGHSH and CDR2 LQKENI. The CDR3 reads CASSPGGGNQPQHF. The CDR3, as DNA: TGTGCCAGCTCACCTGGGGGCGGCAATCAGCCCCAGCATTTT. The complete variable domain, with remaining parts taken from reference TRBV18 and TRBJ1-5, reads NAGVMQNPRHLVRRRGQEARLRCSPMKGHSHVYWYRQLPEEGLKFMVYLQKENIIDESGMPKERFSAEFPKEGPSILRIQQVVRGDSAAYFCASSPGGGNQPQHFGDGTRLSIL.

The gene calls are TRBV19 and TRBJ1-2, with TRBD1 identical over 8 bases. J lost 2 bases, V lost 5 bases, and 4 bases had no gene match. The length of the CDR3 is 14 residues. Germline loops: CDR1 LNHDA, CDR2 SQIVND (reference sequence). CDR3 protein: CASSRTGQNYGYTF. CDR3 coding DNA: TGTGCCAGTAGTCGGACAGGGCAAAACTATGGCTACACCTTC.

The chain uses TRBV10-3 and TRBJ2-7; D is unclear. The germline V and J ends were trimmed by 0 bases and 5 bases, with 8 bases remaining between them. The CDR3 is 13 amino acids. Germline values: CDR1 ENHRY, CDR2 SYGVKD. The CDR3 sequence is CAISESSLNEQYF. The CDR3 nucleotides read TGTGCCATCAGTGAGTCGAGCCTGAACGAGCAGTACTTC.

CDR3 in amino acids: CASSQDIIGATGGPTTNEKLFF. CDR3 coding DNA: TGCGCCAGCAGCCAAGATATTATAGGCGCGACGGGGGGCCCTACAACTAATGAAAAACTGTTTTTT. This sequence joins TRBV4-3 and TRBJ1-4, with D possibly being TRBD1 (6 bases). Germline V gene data show CDR1 as LGHNA and CDR2 as YSLEER. The germline V and J ends were trimmed by 0 bases and 0 bases, with 26 bases remaining between them. This CDR3 contains 22 residues.

The chain links TRBV5-8 to TRBJ2-1; possible D gene TRBD1, 7 bases. The germline V gene has CDR1 SGHTS and CDR2 YDEGEE. The ends were cut back, 3 bases at V and 5 bases at J, with 15 bases in the middle. The CDR3 is 15 amino acids. CDR3 sequence: CASSSLRGQHNEQFF. CDR3 DNA sequence: TGTGCCAGCAGCTCATTGCGGGGACAGCACAATGAGCAGTTCTTC.

The chain employs TRBV18 and TRBJ2-5, with TRBD2 as a possible D gene (6 bases). This CDR3 has 16 residues. Germline lookup yields CDR1 KGHSH and CDR2 LQKENI. Trimming stripped 3 bases from V and 1 base from J, with 15 bases between. The DNA for the CDR3 is TGTGCCAGCTCACCTCTTGCGGCGGGGTTCCAAGAGACCCAGTACTTC. This translates into CASSPLAAGFQETQYF.

This chain links TRBV5-1 with TRBJ2-7; D unresolved. Trimming took off 4 bases at V and 2 bases at J, with 13 bases between the two ends. The CDR3 is 14 residues long. Germline CDR1 SGHRS, CDR2 YFSETQ. Here the CDR3 DNA reads TGCGCCAGCAGCCCCTCGACAAGAGCCTACGAGCAGTACTTC. Its translation: CASSPSTRAYEQYF.

In its sample, this clone was seen a few times. The V gene is TRBV1, the J gene TRBJ1-2. TRBV1 is a pseudogene segment. This CDR3 comprises 12 residues. Here the CDR3 reads CTSRSRNYGYTF. CDR3 DNA sequence: TGCACCAGCAGATCGCGTAACTATGGCTACACCTTC.

The gene calls are TRBV9 and TRBJ2-1, with 9 bases fitting TRBD1. The CDR3 is 15 residues long. Germline CDR1 reads SGDLS; CDR2 reads YYNGEE. Unmatched junction bases numbered 5, after V lost 4 bases and J lost 3 bases. CDR3 sequence: CASSPRDRVYNEQFF. CDR3 sequence (DNA): TGTGCCAGCAGCCCTCGGGACAGGGTCTACAATGAGCAGTTCTTC.